These 8 T cell receptor beta chains share one sample of origin, sequenced in a study of blood T cell repertoires in COVID-19. TCRdb keeps only in-frame clones here, not all; method: immunoSEQ multiplex PCR. Of about 260,000 clones listed, 86% were seen once; the top ten hold approximately 2.1%. The material sequenced was PBMCs or T cells enriched from blood (not recorded which). The receptors stem from a woman aged 45-60 years who had recovered from COVID-19.

The J gene is TRBJ2-3, the V gene TRBV2; TRBD1 is a possible D gene (6 bases). Trimming removed 4 bases from V and 0 bases from J, with 14 bases in between. Germline V gene sequence: CDR1 SNHLY, CDR2 FYNNEI. CDR3 length: 16 residues. The CDR3 here is CASSGLTGYSTDTQYF. The CDR3 nucleotides read TGTGCCAGCAGTGGTTTGACAGGCTATAGCACAGATACGCAGTATTTT.

This chain links TRBV3-1 (or the pseudogene TRBV3-2) with TRBJ2-7; 10 nucleotides line up with TRBD2. Trimming removed 2 bases from V and 1 base from J; junction bases left unmatched: 5. The germline V gene has CDR1 LGHDT and CDR2 YNNKEL (reference sequence). The CDR3 has 16 residues. The CDR3 spells CASSQWSGGESYEQYF. The CDR3 DNA sequence: TGTGCCAGCAGCCAATGGAGCGGGGGGGAATCCTACGAGCAGTACTTC.

The V gene is TRBV28, the J gene TRBJ1-1; tentative D call: TRBD1 (5 bases). The CDR3 covers 10 residues. V was clipped by 10 bases and J by 10 bases, with 13 bases between them. In germline, CDR1 is MDHEN, CDR2 SYDVKM. CDR3 coding DNA: TGTGCCACCCTGGGAGGGGCAGCTTTCTTT. Translation: CATLGGAAFF.

This chain joins TRBV9 and TRBJ1-6; D unclear. Between the trimmed V and J ends, which lost 3 bases and 7 bases, there was a span of 8 bases. The V gene's germline CDR1 is SGDLS and CDR2 YYNGEE. The CDR3 sequence is 13 residues long. CDR3 bases: TGTGCCAGCAGCGAAACAGCCAATTCACCCCTCCACTTT. Residues: CASSETANSPLHF.

This clone was counted between two and nine times. The rearrangement links TRBV5-4 to TRBJ2-7; TRBD2 is a possible D gene (6 bases). Germline CDR1 is SGHNT and CDR2 is YYREEE (reference sequence). The V gene lost 4 bases and the J gene lost 2 bases, with 19 bases spanning the gap. This CDR3 region has 16 residues. The CDR3 reads CASSIGSGLPTYEQYF. CDR3 nucleotide sequence: TGTGCCAGCAGCATTGGGTCCGGACTACCGACCTACGAGCAGTACTTC.

V usage is TRBV5-6 and J usage is TRBJ1-1, with 8 bases that match TRBD1. This CDR3 has 15 amino acids. Germline CDR1 reads SGHDT; CDR2 reads YYEEEE. V was pared by 1 base and J by 7 bases, with 9 bases of the junction left unmatched. For the CDR3, the DNA is TGTGCCAGCAGCTTGCGGGGCAGGGGGCATATTGAAGCTTTCTTT. It encodes CASSLRGRGHIEAFF.

V usage is TRBV11-2 and J usage is TRBJ1-2; D possibly corresponds to TRBD1 (5 bases). In germline, CDR1 is SGHAT, CDR2 FQNNGV. The CDR3 runs 15 residues. Trimming took 4 bases from V and 3 from J, leaving 15 bases between them. This CDR3 reads CASSSYRFGDYGYTF. The CDR3 nucleotides read TGTGCCAGCAGCTCATACAGGTTTGGGGACTATGGCTACACCTTC. The full variable domain, with the rest looked up from reference TRBV11-2 and TRBJ1-2, is EAGVAQSPRYKIIEKRQSVAFWCNPISGHATLYWYQQILGQGPKLLIQFQNNGVVDDSQLPKDRFSAERLKGVDSTLKIQPAKLEDSAVYLCASSSYRFGDYGYTFGSGTRLTVV.

The chain employs TRBV28 and TRBJ2-7, with 14 bases identical to TRBD2. The CDR3 spans 15 residues. CDR1 and CDR2 from the germline V gene are MDHEN and SYDVKM. V shed 3 bases, J shed 7 bases, and the junction held 5 bases outside the gene matches. CDR3 nucleotide sequence: TGTGCCAGCAGTTTGGGACTAGCGGGAGAAGGGGAGCAGTACTTC. It encodes CASSLGLAGEGEQYF.